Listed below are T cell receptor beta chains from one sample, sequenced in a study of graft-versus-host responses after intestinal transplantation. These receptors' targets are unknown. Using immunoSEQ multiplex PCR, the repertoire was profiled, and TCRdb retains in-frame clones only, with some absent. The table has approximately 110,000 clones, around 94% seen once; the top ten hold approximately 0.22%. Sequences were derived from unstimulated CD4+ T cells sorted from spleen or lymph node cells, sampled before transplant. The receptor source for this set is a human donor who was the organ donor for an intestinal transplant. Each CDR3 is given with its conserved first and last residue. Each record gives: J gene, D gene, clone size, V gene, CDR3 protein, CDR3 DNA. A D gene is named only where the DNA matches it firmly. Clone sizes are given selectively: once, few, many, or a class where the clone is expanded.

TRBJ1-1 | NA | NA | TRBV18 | CASSPPGNTEAFF | TGTGCCAGCTCACCACCGGGGAACACTGAAGCTTTCTTT
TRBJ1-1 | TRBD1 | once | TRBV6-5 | CASSGTGGRNTEAFF | TGTGCCAGCAGCGGGACAGGGGGCCGGAACACTGAAGCTTTCTTT
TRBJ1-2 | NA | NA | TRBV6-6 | CASSYGPGNGYTF | TGTGCCAGCAGTTACGGTCCAGGGAACGGCTACACCTTC
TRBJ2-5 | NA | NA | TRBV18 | CASSPPSRRTQQYF | TGTGCCAGCTCACCACCGAGTAGGAGAACACAGCAGTACTTC
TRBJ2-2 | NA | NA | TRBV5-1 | CASSSSPGSGELFF | TGCGCCAGCAGCTCCTCGCCGGGGAGCGGGGAGCTGTTTTTT
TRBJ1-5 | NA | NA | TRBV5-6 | CASSRRWDGVNQPQHF | TGTGCCAGCAGCCGAAGGTGGGACGGAGTCAATCAGCCCCAGCATTTT
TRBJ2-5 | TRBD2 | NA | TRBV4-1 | CASSHNPGLAGGPETQYF | TGCGCCAGCAGCCACAACCCGGGACTAGCGGGAGGGCCGGAGACCCAGTACTTC
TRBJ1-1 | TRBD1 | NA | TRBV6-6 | CASSYRGLNTEAFF | TGTGCCAGCAGTTACAGGGGGCTGAACACTGAAGCTTTCTTT
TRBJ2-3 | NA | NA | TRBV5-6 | CASSLEEMDTQYF | TGTGCCAGCAGCTTGGAGGAGATGGATACGCAGTATTTT
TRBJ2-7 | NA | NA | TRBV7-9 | CASSLALGGEQYF | TGTGCCAGCAGCTTAGCGCTGGGGGGCGAGCAGTACTTC
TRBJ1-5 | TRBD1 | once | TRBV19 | CASSIGTGGNQPQHF | TGTGCCAGTAGTATAGGGACAGGGGGCAATCAGCCCCAGCATTTT
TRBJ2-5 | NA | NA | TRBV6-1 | CASSAVQETQYF | TGTGCCAGCAGTGCCGTCCAAGAGACCCAGTACTTC
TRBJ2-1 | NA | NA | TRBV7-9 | CASRTRSYNEQFF | TGTGCCAGCAGGACTAGGTCCTACAATGAGCAGTTCTTC
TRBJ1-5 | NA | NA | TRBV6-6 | CASTTGPHQPQHF | TGTGCCAGCACCACAGGGCCCCATCAGCCCCAGCATTTT
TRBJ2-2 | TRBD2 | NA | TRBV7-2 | CASSLYTSGSGELFF | TGTGCCAGCAGCTTATACACTAGCGGGAGCGGGGAGCTGTTTTTT